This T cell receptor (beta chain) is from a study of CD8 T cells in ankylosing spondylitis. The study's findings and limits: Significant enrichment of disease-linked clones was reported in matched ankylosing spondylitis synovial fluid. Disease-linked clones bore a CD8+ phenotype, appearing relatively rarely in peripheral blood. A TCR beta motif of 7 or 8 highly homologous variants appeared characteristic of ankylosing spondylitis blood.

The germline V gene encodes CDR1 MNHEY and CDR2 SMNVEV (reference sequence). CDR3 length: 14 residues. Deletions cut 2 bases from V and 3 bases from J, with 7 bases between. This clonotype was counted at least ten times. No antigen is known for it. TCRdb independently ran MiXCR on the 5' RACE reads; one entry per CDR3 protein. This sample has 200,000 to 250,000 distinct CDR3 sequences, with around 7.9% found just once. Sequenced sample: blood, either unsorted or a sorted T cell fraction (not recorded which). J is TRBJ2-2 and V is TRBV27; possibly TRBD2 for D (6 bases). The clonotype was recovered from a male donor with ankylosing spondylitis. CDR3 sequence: CASSLGRYTGELFF. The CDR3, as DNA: TGTGCCAGCAGTTTAGGGAGGTACACCGGGGAGCTGTTTTTT.